This TCR beta chain is from a study of T cell changes during pregnancy in multiple sclerosis. The table came from immunoSEQ multiplex PCR; TCRdb's copy has only in-frame clones and leaves some out. The table records some 110,000 clones, 90% to 95% of them present only once. Germline V CDR1 and CDR2: LNHDA, SQIVND (reference sequence). V gave up 2 bases and J gave up 4 bases, with 8 bases separating them. CDR3 length equals 13 residues. The sequencing here drew on peripheral blood, taken in the third trimester of pregnancy. The TCR was taken from a female donor with multiple sclerosis, enrolled in a pregnancy study. This chain links TRBV19 with TRBJ2-5; D is possibly TRBD1 (5 bases). In nucleotides, the CDR3 is TGTGCCAGTAGTATAAATAGGGGAGAGACCCAGTACTTC. Protein sequence: CASSINRGETQYF.